These 21 T cell receptor beta chains were sequenced from one sample in a study of T-cell memory formation after mild COVID-19. TCRdb re-called the 5' RACE reads through MiXCR, storing one row per CDR3 protein. The sample comprises roughly 400,000 distinct CDR3 sequences, roughly 18% of which are singletons, and around a fifth rests with the top ten. Sequencing was done on a sample of PBMCs or a T cell subset sorted from them (not recorded which). All receptors come from a man aged 18 to 30 who had mild COVID-19 (a few samples of this study predate the infection). Cell type and time point are not known.

This chain connects TRBV28 to TRBJ2-5; 11 nucleotides match TRBD2. The length of the CDR3 is 15 residues. The junction had 7 bases not matched to a gene; V was cut back by 5 bases and J by 5 bases. Germline CDR1 and CDR2: MDHEN and SYDVKM. The CDR3 sequence is CASSLLLAGGETQYF. The CDR3 nucleotides are TGTGCCAGCAGTCTACTATTAGCGGGGGGGGAGACCCAGTACTTC.

This sequence joins TRBV4-2 and TRBJ1-1, with 8 bases fitting TRBD1. Germline V gives CDR1 LGHNA, CDR2 YNFKEQ. Losses at the gene ends were 4 bases for V and 0 bases for J; bases not matched to a gene: 4. The CDR3 covers 15 residues. In DNA form, the CDR3 reads TGTGCCAGCAGCCCTAGGACAGGGATGAACACTGAAGCTTTCTTT. Its translation is CASSPRTGMNTEAFF.

This clonotype was observed a few times. This chain uses TRBV7-2 with TRBJ2-5; the D gene could be TRBD1 or TRBD2 (6 bases each). In germline, CDR1 is SGHTA, CDR2 FQGNSA. V was trimmed by 6 bases and J by 2 bases, leaving 16 bases between them. The CDR3 is 15 amino acids. CDR3 region: CASSNEGGSQETQYF. In nucleotides, the CDR3 is TGTGCCAGCAGTAATGAGGGGGGCTCTCAAGAGACCCAGTACTTC.

This chain links TRBV7-9 with TRBJ1-1, with D perhaps TRBD1 (6 bases). The CDR3 has 14 amino acids. V dropped 5 bases and J dropped 8 bases, with 18 bases sitting between them. Germline CDR1 is SEHNR and CDR2 is FQNEAQ (reference sequence). The CDR3 loop is CASSRGGATREAFF. The CDR3 DNA reads TGTGCCAGCAGCCGTGGGGGGGCAACCCGGGAAGCTTTCTTT.

This clonotype was counted a single time. The chain has TRBV18 and TRBJ1-4; 9 nucleotides align to TRBD1. CDR1 and CDR2 from the germline V gene are KGHSH and LQKENI. The CDR3 covers 15 residues. The V segment lost 6 bases and the J segment 8 bases; nucleotides outside the gene matches: 10. CDR3 region: CASSRTDRGGEKLFF. The CDR3 DNA reads TGTGCCAGCTCCAGAACCGACAGGGGGGGAGAAAAACTGTTTTTT. The full variable domain, with the rest looked up from reference TRBV18 and TRBJ1-4, is NAGVMQNPRHLVRRRGQEARLRCSPMKGHSHVYWYRQLPEEGLKFMVYLQKENIIDESGMPKERFSAEFPKEGPSILRIQQVVRGDSAAYFCASSRTDRGGEKLFFGSGTQLSVL.

V and J are TRBV20-1 and TRBJ2-3, with D unresolved. V was pared by 6 bases and J by 5 bases, with 12 bases between. CDR1 and CDR2 (germline): DFQATT, SNEGSKA (reference sequence). CDR3 size: 12 residues. CDR3 sequence: CSARLALDTQYF. CDR3 bases: TGCAGTGCCCGGCTTGCCTTAGATACGCAGTATTTT.

The V call is TRBV19, the J call TRBJ1-2, with 7 bases matching TRBD1. V trimming: 4 bases; J trimming: 4 bases; junction bases outside the gene matches: 3. Germline V lookup: CDR1 LNHDA, CDR2 SQIVND (reference sequence). The CDR3 is 13 amino acids. The DNA of the CDR3 is TGTGCCAGTAGTACGACAGGGCTCTATGGCTACACCTTC. Translated, it gives CASSTTGLYGYTF.

V gene TRBV15 combines with J gene TRBJ2-5, with D possibly being TRBD1 or TRBD2 (5 bases each). Per the germline V gene, CDR1 is LNHNV and CDR2 is YYDKDF (reference sequence). V lost 0 bases and J lost 4, with 18 bases in between. The CDR3 spans 17 residues. The DNA of the CDR3 is TGTGCCACCAGCAGAGATCTCCGGGACCCGAGAGGAGAGACCCAGTACTTC. This translates into CATSRDLRDPRGETQYF.

V usage is TRBV20-1 and J usage is TRBJ2-7; weak D call: TRBD2 (6 bases). Germline-derived CDR1 and CDR2 are DFQATT and SNEGSKA (reference sequence). The CDR3 runs 11 residues. V was pared by 6 bases and J by 5 bases, with 11 bases between. The chain's CDR3 is CSAPAGNEQYF. As DNA, the CDR3 is TGCAGTGCCCCTGCGGGGAACGAGCAGTACTTC.

This clonotype was picked up a small number of times. The rearrangement joins TRBV6-5 to TRBJ2-7; no firm D call. The CDR3 totals 14 residues. CDR1 MNHEY and CDR2 SVGAGI come from the germline V gene. V was pared by 2 bases and J by 2 bases, with 10 bases between. For the CDR3, the DNA is TGTGCCAGCAGTTACGGGTCGAGAGCCTACGAGCAGTACTTC. Its protein is CASSYGSRAYEQYF.

V is TRBV12-3 or TRBV12-4 and J is TRBJ1-6; D is uncertain. Trimming took 6 bases from V and 5 from J, leaving 8 bases between them. The CDR3 spans 13 residues. The CDR3 DNA reads TGTGCCAGCAGGACAATCCATAATTCACCCCTCCACTTT. This sequence encodes CASRTIHNSPLHF.

The chain recombines TRBV14 with TRBJ1-3; D is ambiguous. The ends were cut back, 1 base at V and 8 bases at J, with 3 bases in the middle. This CDR3 contains 11 residues. From germline, CDR1 is SGHDN and CDR2 FVKESK. In DNA, the CDR3 is TGTGCCAGCAGCCAAGGAGACACCATATATTTT. This translates into CASSQGDTIYF.

This clonotype was detected only a few times. The chain uses TRBV7-9 and TRBJ1-1; D not resolved. V shed 7 bases and J shed 1 base, with 10 bases lying between them. The CDR3 covers 13 residues. Germline-derived CDR1 and CDR2 are SEHNR and FQNEAQ (reference sequence). The CDR3 spells CASTYSGNTEAFF. DNA of the CDR3: TGTGCCAGCACGTACTCCGGGAACACTGAAGCTTTCTTT.

This clonotype appeared a few times. V usage is TRBV4-3 and J usage is TRBJ2-7; the match to TRBD1 covers 9 bases. Trimming removed 4 bases from V and 5 bases from J; junction bases left unmatched: 12. Germline V gene lookup returns CDR1 LGHNA and CDR2 YSLEER. CDR3 length: 16 amino acids. CDR3 sequence (DNA): TGCGCCAGCAGCCCCTCTCACGGGACAGGGCCTGACGAGCAGTACTTC. Translation gives CASSPSHGTGPDEQYF.

The V gene is TRBV20-1, the J gene TRBJ1-4, with a weak D call TRBD1 (6 bases). Between the trimmed V and J ends, which lost 6 bases and 8 bases, there was a span of 16 bases. The germline CDR1 and CDR2 sequences are DFQATT and SNEGSKA (reference sequence). The CDR3 covers 13 residues. The CDR3 sequence: CSAGGHLGEKLFF. As DNA, the CDR3 is TGCAGTGCCGGGGGCCACCTCGGGGAAAAACTGTTTTTT.

CDR3 bases: TGTGCCAGCAGCTTAGGTGGTAGCTCGGAGGAGCAGTTCTTC. Protein product: CASSLGGSSEEQFF. The rearrangement joins TRBV7-2 to TRBJ2-1; D unresolved. The CDR3 is made up of 14 amino acids. Trimming shortened V by 1 base and J by 10 bases, and 14 bases separated the two germline ends. Germline assignment: CDR1 SGHTA and CDR2 FQGNSA.

The V and J genes are TRBV7-2 and TRBJ1-1; D remains ambiguous. V lost 2 bases, J lost 11 bases, and 12 bases lay in between. The CDR3 runs to 12 residues. CDR1 SGHTA and CDR2 FQGNSA come from the germline V gene. The CDR3 spells CASSLNSGRAFF. The CDR3 nucleotides are TGTGCCAGCAGCTTAAACAGCGGGCGGGCTTTCTTT.

V gene TRBV4-3 combines with J gene TRBJ2-2, with TRBD2 matching 14 bases. The germline gives CDR1 LGHNA, CDR2 YSLEER. The trim removed 3 bases at V and 5 bases at J, leaving 2 bases unmatched. The CDR3 runs to 16 residues. This chain's CDR3 is CASSQWTSGGTGELFF. The CDR3 nucleotides read TGCGCCAGCAGCCAGTGGACTAGCGGGGGGACCGGGGAGCTGTTTTTT.

This clonotype was found a few times. The chain recombines TRBV7-8 with TRBJ2-3, with a tentative D call TRBD2 (7 bases). Trimming removed 5 bases at V and 3 bases at J, with 12 bases between. The CDR3 spans 14 residues. Germline lookup yields CDR1 SGHVS and CDR2 FQNEAQ. CDR3 protein: CASSMGGRTDTQYF. The CDR3 region has the DNA TGTGCCAGCAGCATGGGGGGGCGTACAGATACGCAGTATTTT.

This clonotype was seen more than once but under ten times. The genes are TRBV4-1 and TRBJ2-1; 10 positions agree with TRBD2. Germline values: CDR1 MGHRA, CDR2 YSYEKL. The CDR3 totals 15 residues. V shed 4 bases, J shed 4 bases, and the junction held 4 bases outside the gene matches. DNA of the CDR3: TGCGCCAGCAGCCCCATAGCGGGGGGATACAATGAGCAGTTCTTC. Its protein is CASSPIAGGYNEQFF.

This clonotype was seen a handful of times. The chain uses TRBV5-6 and TRBJ1-1, with TRBD1 matching over 7 bases. The trim removed 5 bases at V and 6 bases at J, leaving 7 bases unmatched. Germline CDR1 reads SGHDT; CDR2 reads YYEEEE. The CDR3 length is 13 residues. CDR3 DNA sequence: TGTGCCAGCAGTCCGACAGGGTCGGCTGAAGCTTTCTTT. As protein: CASSPTGSAEAFF.